This T cell receptor beta chain was identified in a study of shared clonotypes between healthy human individuals. Study findings and constraints: The study found about 5.1% of naive CD4 clonotypes shared across several donors. The study found lower generation probabilities in non-shared clonotypes than in those shared by all four donors.

Only in-frame clones appear in the TCRdb table, and some are missing; sequencing was by immunoSEQ multiplex PCR. The top ten hold about 0.37% of the sample, which has approximately 2.1 million clones, approximately 95% seen once. The donor cohort consisted entirely of Caucasian adults residing in Nashville, Tennessee. Unmatched junction bases numbered 16, after V lost 5 bases and J lost 5 bases. Per the germline V gene, CDR1 is SGHTA and CDR2 is FQGNSA. This CDR3 is built from 17 residues. About this clone: The antigen remains unidentified.

Sequencing was performed on naive CD4+ T cells from PBMCs. Subset of the sample: CD45RA+ positively selected. The chain is built from TRBV7-2 and TRBJ2-5, with 8 nucleotides matching TRBD2. The TCR comes from a man between 18 and 29 years old in good health. Some clones in this sample may be carry-over from other donors' samples. The CDR3 DNA is TGTGCCAGCAGCGGACGAGCTAGCGGGCGGGTATGGGAGACCCAGTACTTC. Its translation is CASSGRASGRVWETQYF.